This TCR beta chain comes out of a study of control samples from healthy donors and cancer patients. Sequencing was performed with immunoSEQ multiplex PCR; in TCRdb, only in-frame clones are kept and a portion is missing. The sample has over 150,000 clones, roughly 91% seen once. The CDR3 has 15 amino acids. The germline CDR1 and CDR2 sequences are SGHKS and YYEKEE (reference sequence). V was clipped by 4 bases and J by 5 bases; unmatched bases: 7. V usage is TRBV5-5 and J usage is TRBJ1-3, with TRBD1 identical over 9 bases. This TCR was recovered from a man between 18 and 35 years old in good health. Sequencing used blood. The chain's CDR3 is CASSPGQGGRNTIYF. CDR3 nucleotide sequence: TGTGCCAGCAGCCCGGGACAGGGAGGTAGAAACACCATATATTTT.